The 22 T cell receptor beta chains in this list originate from one sample, sequenced in a study of CD8 T cells in ankylosing spondylitis. No cognate antigen is known for these TCRs. The study's findings and limits: For ankylosing spondylitis blood, a TCR beta motif of 8 or 9 highly homologous variants appeared characteristic.

One entry per CDR3 protein results from TCRdb running MiXCR on the 5' RACE reads. Among 350,000 to 550,000 distinct CDR3 sequences listed, around 26% were seen once. Sequencing used blood, either unsorted or a sorted T cell fraction (not recorded which). These receptors all stem from a male donor with ankylosing spondylitis.

V is TRBV15 and J is TRBJ2-7; 7 bases align to TRBD1. Germline-derived CDR1 and CDR2 are LNHNV and YYDKDF (reference sequence). The CDR3 has 15 amino acids. V lost 0 bases and J lost 2; bases outside the gene matches: 4. The CDR3 DNA follows: TGTGCCACCAGCAGAGATCGGGACAGACCCTACGAGCAGTACTTC. Translating it yields CATSRDRDRPYEQYF.

The CDR3 reads CASRGLSRTNRDSETGELFF. DNA for the CDR3: TGCGCCAGCAGGGGATTATCTCGAACAAACCGGGACTCAGAAACCGGGGAGCTGTTTTTT. V and J are TRBV5-1 and TRBJ2-2; D perhaps matches TRBD2 (6 bases). The CDR3 sequence is 20 residues long. V was clipped by 5 bases and J by 5 bases, with 31 bases between them. The germline V gene has CDR1 SGHRS and CDR2 YFSETQ.

V usage is TRBV4-1 and J usage is TRBJ1-1; D unresolved. This CDR3 spans 16 amino acids. Germline CDR1 and CDR2: MGHRA and YSYEKL. Trimming shortened V by 4 bases and J by 3 bases, and 18 bases separated the two germline ends. This CDR3 is CASSRGSSVLDTEAFF. CDR3 DNA: TGCGCCAGCAGCCGTGGCTCTTCAGTGCTCGACACTGAAGCTTTCTTT.

This chain joins TRBV20-1 and TRBJ2-7; D not resolved. The CDR3 loop spans 11 amino acids. Deletions cut 1 base from V and 5 bases from J, with 6 bases between. CDR1 and CDR2 from the germline V gene are DFQATT and SNEGSKA (reference sequence). In DNA form, the CDR3 reads TGCAGTGCTAGAGTTGTTAACGAGCAGTACGTC. Protein: CSARVVNEQYV.

V and J are TRBV27 and TRBJ2-2; D is unclear. This CDR3 contains 12 residues. The V end was cut by 4 bases, the J end by 7 bases, with 7 bases between. CDR1 and CDR2 from the germline V gene are MNHEY and SMNVEV (reference sequence). CDR3 coding DNA: TGTGCCAGCAGTTGGCGCGGCGGGGAGCTGTTTTTT. It codes for CASSWRGGELFF.

CDR3 loop: CASSRAGTAYEQYF. CDR3 nucleotides: TGCGCCAGCAGCCGAGCCGGGACAGCCTACGAGCAGTACTTC. This chain joins TRBV5-1 and TRBJ2-7; 7 bases map to TRBD1. Looked up from germline, CDR1 is SGHRS and CDR2 is YFSETQ. The V gene end was trimmed by 4 bases and the J gene end by 2 bases; junction bases not matched to a gene: 6. The CDR3 runs to 14 residues.

This clonotype showed up just a few times. This chain uses TRBV7-2 with TRBJ1-4, with a possible D match to TRBD1 (5 bases). Germline V gives CDR1 SGHTA, CDR2 FQGNSA. V was trimmed by 9 bases and J by 4 bases, leaving 12 bases between them. This CDR3 comprises 13 residues. This CDR3 is CARMDTINEKLFF. The CDR3 nucleotides read TGTGCCAGAATGGACACAATTAATGAAAAACTGTTTTTT.

This clonotype has just a few counts. The J gene is TRBJ1-2, the V gene TRBV3-1; D is unresolved. CDR1 LGHDT and CDR2 YNNKEL come from the germline V gene (reference sequence). V shed 4 bases and J shed 4 bases, with 13 bases lying between them. The CDR3 sequence is 14 residues long. CDR3 residues: CASSPMPAGYGYTF. The CDR3 region has the DNA TGTGCCAGCAGCCCTATGCCCGCGGGCTATGGCTACACCTTC.

The sample holds a few counts of this clonotype. The V call is TRBV3-1, the J call TRBJ1-4; the D is unclear. The CDR3 runs to 13 residues. CDR1 and CDR2 from the germline V gene are LGHDT and YNNKEL (reference sequence). Trimming removed 4 bases from V and 8 bases from J, with 11 bases in between. CDR3 bases: TGTGCCAGCAGCCGACTTCGCAGCGAAAAACTGTTTTTT. Translation gives CASSRLRSEKLFF.

In this sample, this clonotype turned up a few times. The chain uses TRBV6-2 or TRBV6-3 and TRBJ2-7; D unclear. This CDR3 contains 12 residues. V was cut by 5 bases and J by 7 bases, with 12 bases left in between. The germline CDR1 and CDR2 sequences are MNHEY and SVGEGT. In DNA form, the CDR3 reads TGTGCCAGCAGTATGGGGTTCGGGGAGCAGTACTTC. It codes for CASSMGFGEQYF.

This clonotype was observed a handful of times. The J gene is TRBJ2-2, the V gene TRBV3-1; 8 nucleotides line up with TRBD2. Germline-derived CDR1 and CDR2 are LGHDT and YNNKEL (reference sequence). The CDR3 has 15 amino acids. J was trimmed by 3 bases and V by 6 bases; bases with no gene match: 6. CDR3 residues: CASRTSGSDTGELFF. CDR3 DNA: TGTGCCAGCAGAACCAGCGGGAGCGACACCGGGGAGCTGTTTTTT.

The V gene is TRBV20-1, the J gene TRBJ1-1; D gene ambiguous. Trimming took off 0 bases at V and 4 bases at J, with 6 bases between the two ends. The CDR3 has 12 amino acids. The V gene's germline CDR1 is DFQATT and CDR2 SNEGSKA (reference sequence). The CDR3 spells CSAREPGTEAFF. The CDR3 DNA follows: TGCAGTGCTAGAGAACCGGGCACTGAAGCTTTCTTT.

The chain employs TRBV5-1 and TRBJ1-1; D ambiguous. The CDR3 runs to 15 residues. V was pared by 0 bases and J by 0 bases, with 9 bases between. Germline V gives CDR1 SGHRS, CDR2 YFSETQ. The CDR3 loop is CASSLGQPMNTEAFF. Written as DNA, the CDR3 is TGCGCCAGCAGCTTGGGTCAGCCCATGAACACTGAAGCTTTCTTT.

This clonotype was seen a few times. The gene calls are TRBV7-9 and TRBJ1-1, with D perhaps TRBD1 (6 bases). The CDR3 spans 16 residues. Germline V gene data show CDR1 as SEHNR and CDR2 as FQNEAQ (reference sequence). Trimming took 3 bases from V and 6 from J, leaving 20 bases between them. The chain's CDR3 is CASSFQGIRSGAEAFF. DNA of the CDR3: TGTGCCAGCAGCTTCCAGGGGATCAGATCGGGGGCTGAAGCTTTCTTT. Full variable domain (rest looked up from reference TRBV7-9 and TRBJ1-1): DTGVSQNPRHKITKRGQNVTFRCDPISEHNRLYWYRQTLGQGPEFLTYFQNEAQLEKSRLLSDRFSAERPKGSFSTLEIQRTEQGDSAMYLCASSFQGIRSGAEAFFGQGTRLTVV.

This clonotype was counted between two and nine times. The chain combines TRBV20-1 with TRBJ1-6; 8 bases align to TRBD1. The CDR3 is made up of 16 amino acids. CDR1 and CDR2 (germline): DFQATT, SNEGSKA (reference sequence). Germline trimming cut 2 bases from V and 4 bases from J; bases unmatched to any gene: 7. CDR3 coding DNA: TGCAGTGCTAGATTCCAGGGGGCGAGATATAATTCACCCCTCCACTTT. Translated, it gives CSARFQGARYNSPLHF.

This chain's CDR3 is CSAKDRAVDQPQHF. The CDR3 nucleotides are TGCAGTGCTAAAGACAGGGCGGTTGACCAGCCCCAGCATTTT. This chain joins TRBV20-1 and TRBJ1-5, with TRBD1 matching over 7 bases. CDR3 length: 14 residues. With V trimmed by 4 bases and J by 7 bases, 10 bases remained unmatched. The germline CDR1 and CDR2 sequences are DFQATT and SNEGSKA (reference sequence).

This clonotype was recorded a few times. The chain is built from TRBV4-2 and TRBJ2-1; 16 bases map to TRBD2. This CDR3 has 23 amino acids. After removal of 4 bases from V and 0 bases from J, the junction contained 18 bases not matched to a gene. Germline V gene sequence: CDR1 LGHNA, CDR2 YNFKEQ. Here the CDR3 reads CASSPLWAISGTSGRGSYNEQFF. The CDR3 DNA sequence: TGTGCCAGCAGCCCATTATGGGCAATCTCCGGGACTAGCGGGAGGGGCTCCTACAATGAGCAGTTCTTC.

The chain carries TRBV3-1 and TRBJ2-7; no definite D call. The CDR3 consists of 15 residues. Germline V gene sequence: CDR1 LGHDT, CDR2 YNNKEL (reference sequence). The germline V and J ends were trimmed by 3 bases and 7 bases, with 19 bases remaining between them. DNA of the CDR3: TGTGCCAGCAGCCATCGTATTCTAAGTGATTGGGAGCAGTACTTC. As protein: CASSHRILSDWEQYF.

The rearrangement uses TRBV20-1 and TRBJ1-1, with D possibly TRBD1 on 5 matching bases. V lost 3 bases and J lost 8, with 13 bases in between. Germline CDR1 is DFQATT and CDR2 is SNEGSKA (reference sequence). The CDR3 sequence is 12 residues long. CDR3 DNA sequence: TGCAGTGCTAGTGGGGGAAAGGTGGAAGCTTTCTTT. Amino acid sequence: CSASGGKVEAFF.

The rearrangement uses TRBV4-1 and TRBJ2-4, with 12 bases fitting TRBD1. CDR1 is MGHRA, CDR2 YSYEKL, per germline. This CDR3 is built from 17 residues. The ends lost 3 bases at V and 0 bases at J; junction bases unmatched: 3. CDR3 region: CASSQPGQGAAKNIQYF. CDR3 nucleotide sequence: TGCGCCAGCAGCCAGCCGGGACAGGGGGCAGCCAAAAACATTCAGTACTTC.

This clonotype was observed many times. A junction end diverges from the germline sequence, so it may reflect a read error. The chain couples TRBV5-1 to TRBJ2-2, with D uncertain. This CDR3 comprises 13 residues. Germline CDR1 is SGHRS and CDR2 is YFSETQ. CDR3 in DNA: TGTGCCAGCAGCTCAGGGAACACCGGGGAGCTGTTTTTT. It specifies CASSSGNTGELFF.

The chain links TRBV7-8 to TRBJ2-3; 7 bases fit TRBD1. With 5 bases clipped from V and 4 bases from J, the junction kept 6 bases outside the gene matches. CDR3 size: 14 residues. The V gene's germline CDR1 is SGHVS and CDR2 FQNEAQ. The CDR3 protein is CASSPRTGSDTQYF. The DNA for the CDR3 is TGTGCCAGCAGCCCTCGGACAGGATCAGATACGCAGTATTTT.